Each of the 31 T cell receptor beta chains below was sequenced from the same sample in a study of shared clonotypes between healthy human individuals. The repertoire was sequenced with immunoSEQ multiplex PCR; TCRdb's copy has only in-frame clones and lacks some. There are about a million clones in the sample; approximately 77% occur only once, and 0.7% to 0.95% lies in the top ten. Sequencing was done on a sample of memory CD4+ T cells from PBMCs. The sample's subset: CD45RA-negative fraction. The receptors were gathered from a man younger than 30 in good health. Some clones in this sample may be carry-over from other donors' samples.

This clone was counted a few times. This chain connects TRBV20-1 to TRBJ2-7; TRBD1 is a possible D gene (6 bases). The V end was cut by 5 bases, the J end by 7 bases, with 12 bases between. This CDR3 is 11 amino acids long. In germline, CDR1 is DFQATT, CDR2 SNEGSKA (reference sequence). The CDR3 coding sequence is TGCAGTGCTGGGACACAGCTAGAGCAGTACTTC. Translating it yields CSAGTQLEQYF.

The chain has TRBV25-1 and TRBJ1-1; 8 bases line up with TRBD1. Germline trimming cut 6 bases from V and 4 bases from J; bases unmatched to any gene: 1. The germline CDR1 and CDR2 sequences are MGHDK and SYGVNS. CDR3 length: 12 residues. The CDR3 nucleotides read TGTGCCAGCAGCAGGGGGCCCACTGAAGCTTTCTTT. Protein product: CASSRGPTEAFF.

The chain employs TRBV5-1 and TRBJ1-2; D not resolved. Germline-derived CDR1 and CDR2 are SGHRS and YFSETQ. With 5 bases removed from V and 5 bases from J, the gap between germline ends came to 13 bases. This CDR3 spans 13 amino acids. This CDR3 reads CASRREGDYGYTF. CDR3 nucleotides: TGCGCCAGCAGAAGAGAGGGTGATTATGGCTACACCTTC. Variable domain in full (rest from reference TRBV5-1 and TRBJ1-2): KAGVTQTPRYLIKTRGQQVTLSCSPISGHRSVSWYQQTPGQGLQFLFEYFSETQRNKGNFPGRFSGRQFSNSRSEMNVSTLELGDSALYLCASRREGDYGYTFGSGTRLTVV.

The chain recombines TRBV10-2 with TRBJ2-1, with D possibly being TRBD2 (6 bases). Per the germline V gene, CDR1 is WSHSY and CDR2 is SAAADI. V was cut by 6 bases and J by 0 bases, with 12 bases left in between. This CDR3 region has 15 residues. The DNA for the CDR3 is TGCGCCAGCAGGGGACTCCGGGGCTCCTACAATGAGCAGTTCTTC. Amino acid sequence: CASRGLRGSYNEQFF.

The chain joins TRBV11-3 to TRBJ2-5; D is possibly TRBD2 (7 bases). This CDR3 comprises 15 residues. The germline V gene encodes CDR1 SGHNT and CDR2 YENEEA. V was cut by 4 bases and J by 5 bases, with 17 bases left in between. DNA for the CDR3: TGTGCCAGCAGCTCCCGCCAAGGGGGGGTTGAGACCCAGTACTTC. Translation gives CASSSRQGGVETQYF. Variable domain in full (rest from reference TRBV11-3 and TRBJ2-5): EAGVVQSPRYKIIEKKQPVAFWCNPISGHNTLYWYLQNLGQGPELLIRYENEEAVDDSQLPKDRFSAERLKGVDSTLKIQPAELGDSAVYLCASSSRQGGVETQYFGPGTRLLVL.

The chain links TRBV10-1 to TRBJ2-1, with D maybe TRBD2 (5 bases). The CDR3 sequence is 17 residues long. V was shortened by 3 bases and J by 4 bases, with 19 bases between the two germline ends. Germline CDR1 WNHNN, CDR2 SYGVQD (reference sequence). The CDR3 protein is CASSEKVSRTGYNEQFF. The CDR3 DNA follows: TGCGCCAGCAGTGAAAAAGTCTCTAGGACTGGGTACAATGAGCAGTTCTTC.

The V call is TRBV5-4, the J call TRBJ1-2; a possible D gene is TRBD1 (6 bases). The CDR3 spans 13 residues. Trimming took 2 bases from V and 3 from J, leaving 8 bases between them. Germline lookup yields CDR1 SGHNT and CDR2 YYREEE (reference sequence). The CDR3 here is CASSLAGDYGYTF. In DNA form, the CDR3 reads TGTGCCAGCAGCTTAGCAGGGGACTATGGCTACACCTTC.

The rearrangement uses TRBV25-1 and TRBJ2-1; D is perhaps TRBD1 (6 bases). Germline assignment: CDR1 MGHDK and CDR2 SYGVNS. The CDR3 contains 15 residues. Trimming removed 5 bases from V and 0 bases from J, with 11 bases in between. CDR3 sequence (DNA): TGTGCCAGCAGTTCTGACAGGAGCTCCTACAATGAGCAGTTCTTC. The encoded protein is CASSSDRSSYNEQFF.

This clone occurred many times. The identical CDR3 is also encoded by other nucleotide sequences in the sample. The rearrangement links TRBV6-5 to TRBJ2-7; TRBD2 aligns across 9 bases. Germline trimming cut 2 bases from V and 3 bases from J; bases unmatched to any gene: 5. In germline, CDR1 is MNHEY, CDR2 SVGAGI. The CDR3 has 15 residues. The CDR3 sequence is CASSYAGGPGYEQYF. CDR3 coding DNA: TGTGCCAGCAGTTACGCGGGAGGGCCGGGCTACGAGCAGTACTTC.

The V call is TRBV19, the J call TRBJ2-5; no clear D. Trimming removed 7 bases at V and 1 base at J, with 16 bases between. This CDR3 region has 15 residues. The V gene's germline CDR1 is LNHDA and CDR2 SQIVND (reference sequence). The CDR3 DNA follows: TGTGCCAGTAAGGTCGCAGGAAGACCCCAAGAGACCCAGTACTTC. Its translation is CASKVAGRPQETQYF.

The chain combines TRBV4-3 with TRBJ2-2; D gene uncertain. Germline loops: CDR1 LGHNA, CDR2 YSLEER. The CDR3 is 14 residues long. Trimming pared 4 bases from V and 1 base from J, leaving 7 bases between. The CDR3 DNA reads TGCGCCAGCAGCCGGACGGAGAACACCGGGGAGCTGTTTTTT. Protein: CASSRTENTGELFF.

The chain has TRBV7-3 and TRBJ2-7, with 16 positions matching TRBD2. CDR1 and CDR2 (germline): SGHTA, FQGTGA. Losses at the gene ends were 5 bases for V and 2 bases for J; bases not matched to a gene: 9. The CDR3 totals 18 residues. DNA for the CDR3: TGTGCCAGCAGCCCCGGGACTAGCGGGAGGGGAGGGACCTACGAGCAGTACTTC. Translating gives CASSPGTSGRGGTYEQYF.

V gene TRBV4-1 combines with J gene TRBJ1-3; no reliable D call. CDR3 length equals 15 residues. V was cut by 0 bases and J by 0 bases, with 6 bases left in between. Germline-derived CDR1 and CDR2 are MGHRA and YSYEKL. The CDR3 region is CASSQDSSSGNTIYF. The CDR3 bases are TGCGCCAGCAGCCAAGACAGTTCCTCTGGAAACACCATATATTTT.

CDR3 sequence: CASSYRLNQPQHF. CDR3 in DNA: TGTGCCAGCAGTTACCGCCTCAATCAGCCCCAGCATTTT. The rearrangement joins TRBV6-5 to TRBJ1-5; D is unclear. The CDR3 is 13 amino acids. Germline V gene data show CDR1 as MNHEY and CDR2 as SVGAGI. V was trimmed by 2 bases and J by 3 bases, leaving 5 bases between them.

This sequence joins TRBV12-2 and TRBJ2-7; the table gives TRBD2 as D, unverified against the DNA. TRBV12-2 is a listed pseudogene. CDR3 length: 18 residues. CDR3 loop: CASRSNDTRAGASYEQYF. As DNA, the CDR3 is TGTGCAAGTCGCTCAAACGACACGAGGGCGGGAGCCTCCTACGAGCAGTACTTC.

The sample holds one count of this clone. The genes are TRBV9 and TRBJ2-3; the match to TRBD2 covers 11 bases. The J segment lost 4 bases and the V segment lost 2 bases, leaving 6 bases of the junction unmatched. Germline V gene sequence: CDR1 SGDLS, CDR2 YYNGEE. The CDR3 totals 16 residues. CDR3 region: CASSVRGTSGADTQYF. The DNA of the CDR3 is TGTGCCAGCAGCGTTCGAGGGACTAGCGGTGCAGATACGCAGTATTTT.

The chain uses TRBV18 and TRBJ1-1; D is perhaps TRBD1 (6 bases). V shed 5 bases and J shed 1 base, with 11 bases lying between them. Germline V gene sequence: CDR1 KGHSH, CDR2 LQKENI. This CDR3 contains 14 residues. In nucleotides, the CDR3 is TGTGCCAGCTCAGTGACAGGTTGGAACACTGAAGCTTTCTTT. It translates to CASSVTGWNTEAFF.

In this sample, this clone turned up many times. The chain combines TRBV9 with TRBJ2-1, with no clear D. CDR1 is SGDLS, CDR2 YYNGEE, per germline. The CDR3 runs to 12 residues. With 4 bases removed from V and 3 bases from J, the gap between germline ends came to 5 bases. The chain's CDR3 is CASSPLYNEQFF. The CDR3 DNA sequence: TGTGCCAGCAGCCCCCTCTACAATGAGCAGTTCTTC.

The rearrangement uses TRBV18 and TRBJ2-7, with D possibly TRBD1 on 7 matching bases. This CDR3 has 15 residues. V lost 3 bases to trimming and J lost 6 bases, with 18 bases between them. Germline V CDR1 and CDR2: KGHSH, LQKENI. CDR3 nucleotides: TGTGCCAGCTCACCGGCGGGGACAGTGGAGGGCGAGCAGTACTTC. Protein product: CASSPAGTVEGEQYF.

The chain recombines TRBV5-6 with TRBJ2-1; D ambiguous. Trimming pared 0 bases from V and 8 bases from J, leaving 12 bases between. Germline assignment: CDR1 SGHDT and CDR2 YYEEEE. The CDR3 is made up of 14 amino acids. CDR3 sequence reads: CASSLGGRIHEQFF. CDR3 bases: TGTGCCAGCAGCTTGGGAGGCAGGATCCATGAGCAGTTCTTC.

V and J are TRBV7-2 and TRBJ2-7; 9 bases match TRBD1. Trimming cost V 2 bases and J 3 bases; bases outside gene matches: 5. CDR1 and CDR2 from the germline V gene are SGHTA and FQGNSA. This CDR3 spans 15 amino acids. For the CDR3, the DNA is TGTGCCAGCAGCTTAACGGGACAGGGTTTCTACGAGCAGTACTTC. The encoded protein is CASSLTGQGFYEQYF.

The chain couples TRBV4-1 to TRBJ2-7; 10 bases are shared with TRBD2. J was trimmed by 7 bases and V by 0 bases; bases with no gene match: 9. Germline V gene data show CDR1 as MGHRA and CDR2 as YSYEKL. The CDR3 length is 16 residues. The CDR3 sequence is CASSQDSSGRAREQYF. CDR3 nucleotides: TGCGCCAGCAGCCAAGATTCAAGCGGGAGGGCCCGGGAGCAGTACTTC.

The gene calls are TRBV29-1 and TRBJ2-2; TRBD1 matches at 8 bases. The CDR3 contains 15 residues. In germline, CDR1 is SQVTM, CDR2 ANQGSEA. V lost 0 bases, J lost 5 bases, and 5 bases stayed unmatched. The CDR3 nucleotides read TGCAGCGTTGAAGATGGGTGGGACAGGACCGGGGAGCTGTTTTTT. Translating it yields CSVEDGWDRTGELFF.

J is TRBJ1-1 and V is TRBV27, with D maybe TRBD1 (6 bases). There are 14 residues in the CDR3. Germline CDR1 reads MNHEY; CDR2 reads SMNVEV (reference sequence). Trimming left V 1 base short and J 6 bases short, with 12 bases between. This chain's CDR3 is CASSLWQGSPEAFF. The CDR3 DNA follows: TGTGCCAGCAGTTTATGGCAGGGGTCCCCTGAAGCTTTCTTT.

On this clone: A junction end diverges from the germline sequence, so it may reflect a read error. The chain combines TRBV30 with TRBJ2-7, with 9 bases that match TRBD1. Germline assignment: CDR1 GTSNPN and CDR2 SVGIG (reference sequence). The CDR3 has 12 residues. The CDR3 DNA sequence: TGTGCCTGGAGCATACAGGGGGCACGGAACCACTTC. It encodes CAWSIQGARNHF.

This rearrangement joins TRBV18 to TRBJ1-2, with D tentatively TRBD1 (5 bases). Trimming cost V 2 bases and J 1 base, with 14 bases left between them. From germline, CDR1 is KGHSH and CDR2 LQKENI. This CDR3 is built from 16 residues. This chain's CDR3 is CASSPGVRGDNYGYTF. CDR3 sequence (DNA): TGTGCCAGCTCACCAGGTGTGCGGGGGGATAACTATGGCTACACCTTC.

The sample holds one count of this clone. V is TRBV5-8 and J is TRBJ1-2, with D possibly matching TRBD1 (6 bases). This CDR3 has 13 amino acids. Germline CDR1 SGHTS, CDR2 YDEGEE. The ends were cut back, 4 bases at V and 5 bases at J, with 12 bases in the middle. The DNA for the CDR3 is TGTGCCAGCAGCGGGGGGGGCCGGTATGGCTACACCTTC. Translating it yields CASSGGGRYGYTF.

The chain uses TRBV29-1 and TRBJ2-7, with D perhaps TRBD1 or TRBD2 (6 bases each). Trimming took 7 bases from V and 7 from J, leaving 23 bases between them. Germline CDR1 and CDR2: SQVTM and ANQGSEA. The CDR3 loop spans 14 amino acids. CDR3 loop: CSALQGRPGEEQYF. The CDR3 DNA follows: TGCAGCGCCCTGCAGGGGCGCCCGGGGGAGGAGCAGTACTTC.

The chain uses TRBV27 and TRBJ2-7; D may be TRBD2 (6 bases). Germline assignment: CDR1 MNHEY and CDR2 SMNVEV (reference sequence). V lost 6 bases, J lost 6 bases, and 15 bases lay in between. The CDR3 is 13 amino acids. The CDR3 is CASRSPGLREQYF. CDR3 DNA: TGTGCCAGCAGGTCACCGGGACTCCGCGAGCAGTACTTC.

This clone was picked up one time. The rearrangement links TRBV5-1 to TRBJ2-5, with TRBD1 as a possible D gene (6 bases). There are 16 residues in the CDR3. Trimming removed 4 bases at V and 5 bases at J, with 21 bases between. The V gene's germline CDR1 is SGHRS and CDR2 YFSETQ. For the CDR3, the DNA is TGCGCCAGCAGCGGAACAGGGAAAGTCGGGTGGGAGACCCAGTACTTC. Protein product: CASSGTGKVGWETQYF.

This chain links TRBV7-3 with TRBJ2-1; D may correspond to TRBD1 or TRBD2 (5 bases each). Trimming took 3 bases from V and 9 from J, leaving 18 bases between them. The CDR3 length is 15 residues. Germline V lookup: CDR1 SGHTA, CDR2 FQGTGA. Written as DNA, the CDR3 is TGTGCCAGCAGCTTGACCGGGACGCAGGGAAGTGAGCAGTTCTTC. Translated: CASSLTGTQGSEQFF.